This T cell receptor (beta chain) was sequenced during a study of shared clonotypes between healthy human individuals. Clones were read by immunoSEQ multiplex PCR, and TCRdb kept only the in-frame ones, dropping some. In the table there are 2 million to 3 million clones, roughly 93% of which are singletons. A word on this clone: Other DNA sequences in the sample encode the same CDR3.

Germline CDR1 and CDR2: SNHLY and FYNNEI. V was pared by 0 bases and J by 5 bases, with 4 bases between. The CDR3 totals 12 residues. This chain connects TRBV2 to TRBJ2-5, with D unresolved. This TCR came from a man aged 18 to 30 in good health. Some clones in this sample may be carry-over from other donors' samples. Sequenced input: naive CD4+ T cells from PBMCs. Noted subset: CD45RA+ positively selected. The CDR3 loop is CASSEAGETQYF. CDR3 nucleotides: TGTGCCAGCAGTGAAGCGGGCGAGACCCAGTACTTC.